This is a list of T cell receptor beta chains from one sample in a study of cytomegalovirus exposure and HLA in healthy donors. The repertoire was sequenced with immunoSEQ multiplex PCR; TCRdb's copy has only in-frame clones and lacks some. The sample has almost 75,000 clones; about 85% are singletons. The sample consisted of PBMCs. Source of these receptors: a man between 25 and 39 years old in good health and CMV-seronegative. Each CDR3 is given with its conserved first and last residue. Each record gives: clone size, V gene, D gene, J gene, CDR3 protein, CDR3 DNA. D genes are given only for firm matches. A row's size may be missing; if present it is once, few, many or a size class.

>-|TRBV27|-|TRBJ2-7
CASHPQGGYEQYF
TGTGCCAGCCACCCCCAGGGGGGCTACGAGCAGTACTTC
>-|TRBV20-1|-|TRBJ2-3
CSAPPDTQYF
TGCAGTGCTCCCCCGGATACGCAGTATTTT
>medium-sized|TRBV7-3|TRBD1|TRBJ2-1
CASSTGGGEQFF
TGTGCCAGCAGTACAGGGGGTGGTGAGCAGTTCTTC
>-|TRBV7-9|TRBD2|TRBJ2-1
CASSRGTGTRNNEQFF
TGTGCCAGCAGCAGGGGCACCGGGACTAGAAACAATGAGCAGTTCTTC
>-|TRBV11-1|-|TRBJ2-7
CASSLGRWAPPYEQYF
TGTGCCAGCAGCTTAGGGAGGTGGGCCCCACCCTACGAGCAGTACTTC
>-|TRBV29-1|-|TRBJ1-1
CSALGTLNTEAFF
TGCAGCGCCTTAGGGACACTGAACACTGAAGCTTTCTTT
>-|TRBV4-2|TRBD1|TRBJ1-4
CASSQDRGREKLFF
TGTGCCAGCAGCCAGGACAGGGGACGCGAAAAACTGTTTTTT
>-|TRBV4-1|TRBD1|TRBJ1-2
CASSQKGQGFGYTF
TGCGCCAGCAGCCAAAAGGGACAGGGGTTTGGCTACACCTTC
>-|TRBV6-1|TRBD1|TRBJ1-2
CASKPGGSGGYTF
TGTGCCAGCAAGCCAGGGGGAAGTGGTGGCTACACCTTC
>-|TRBV7-8|-|TRBJ2-7
CASSLRDTLSYEQYF
TGTGCCAGCAGCTTACGGGACACACTCTCCTACGAGCAGTACTTC
>-|TRBV29-1|TRBD1|TRBJ2-2
CSQLGQRLLTNTGELFF
TGCAGCCAGTTGGGACAGAGACTTTTAACGAACACCGGGGAGCTGTTTTTT
>-|TRBV7-3|-|TRBJ2-7
CASSFSGTSSYEQYF
TGTGCCAGCAGCTTTTCCGGGACTTCCTCCTACGAGCAGTACTTC
>many|TRBV4-3|-|TRBJ1-1
CASSQALDRNTEAFF
TGCGCCAGCAGCCAAGCCCTTGACAGGAACACTGAAGCTTTCTTT
>-|TRBV27|TRBD1|TRBJ1-2
CASRRGQGINGYTF
TGTGCCAGCAGGCGGGGACAGGGAATAAATGGCTACACCTTC
>-|TRBV5-4|TRBD1|TRBJ2-1
CASSLGTGGLDEQFF
TGTGCCAGCAGCTTAGGGACAGGGGGTTTGGATGAGCAGTTCTTC
>-|TRBV27|-|TRBJ1-5
CASKMGGFGQPQHF
TGTGCCAGCAAGATGGGGGGGTTTGGGCAGCCCCAGCATTTT
>-|TRBV19|-|TRBJ2-2
CASRRRRDHLTNTGELFF
TGTGCCAGTAGAAGACGGAGGGACCACCTCACCAATACCGGGGAGCTGTTTTTT
>-|TRBV5-6|TRBD1|TRBJ2-7
CASSLAPGQVSYEQYF
TGTGCCAGCAGCTTGGCACCGGGACAGGTCTCCTACGAGCAGTACTTC
>-|TRBV27|-|TRBJ2-5
CASSFRRTETQYF
TGTGCCAGCAGTTTCCGGAGAACAGAGACCCAGTACTTC
>-|TRBV27|TRBD1|TRBJ2-7
CASSLSIGTGNEQYF
TGTGCCAGCAGTTTATCGATCGGGACAGGAAACGAGCAGTACTTC
>-|TRBV5-5|-|TRBJ1-4
CASSFPGGPGKLFF
TGTGCCAGCAGCTTTCCCGGTGGGCCAGGAAAACTGTTTTTT
>-|TRBV29-1|-|TRBJ1-1
CSVEDGFFRQSAAFF
TGCAGCGTTGAAGATGGTTTTTTTCGACAGTCTGCAGCTTTCTTT
>-|TRBV7-8|-|TRBJ1-1
CASSSSSNTEAFF
TGTGCCAGCAGCTCGAGCTCGAACACTGAAGCTTTCTTT
>-|TRBV7-2|-|TRBJ1-5
CASSPLSGQPQHF
TGTGCCAGCAGCCCATTATCGGGACAGCCCCAGCATTTT
>once|TRBV29-1|-|TRBJ2-3
CSVDGQTSTDTQYF
TGCAGCGTTGACGGCCAGACTAGCACAGATACGCAGTATTTT
>-|TRBV15|-|TRBJ1-5
CATKPDGGSNQPQHF
TGTGCCACCAAGCCGGATGGGGGGAGCAATCAGCCCCAGCATTTT
>-|TRBV6-1|-|TRBJ1-4
CASTWETGKTEKLFF
TGTGCCAGCACCTGGGAGACCGGGAAGACTGAAAAACTGTTTTTT
>-|TRBV7-2|TRBD2|TRBJ2-7
CASSLFAYGLAGGKDEQYF
TGTGCCAGCAGCTTATTCGCCTATGGACTAGCGGGGGGGAAGGACGAGCAGTACTTC
>-|TRBV6-1|TRBD2|TRBJ2-3
CAIRGGGRDTQYF
TGTGCTATACGGGGGGGTGGTAGAGATACGCAGTATTTT
>-|TRBV19|TRBD1|TRBJ1-5
CASSPGGTGWALDQPQHF
TGTGCCAGTAGTCCGGGTGGGACAGGGTGGGCGTTGGATCAGCCCCAGCATTTT
>-|TRBV4-3|-|TRBJ1-4
CASSQDPAGSAEKLFF
TGCGCCAGCAGCCAAGATCCGGCAGGGTCTGCCGAAAAACTGTTTTTT
>-|TRBV7-8|-|TRBJ2-5
CASSLIRQFRRLETQYF
TGTGCCAGCAGCTTAATCCGACAGTTCCGTCGTTTGGAGACCCAGTACTTC
>-|TRBV7-6|-|TRBJ2-1
CASSWAGNNEQFF
TGTGCCAGCAGCTGGGCAGGGAACAATGAGCAGTTCTTC
>-|TRBV19|TRBD1|TRBJ1-2
CASRDRGANYGYTF
TGTGCCAGTAGGGACAGGGGTGCGAACTATGGCTACACCTTC
>-|TRBV6-5|-|TRBJ1-2
CASSPTGFYGYTF
TGTGCCAGCAGTCCAACAGGGTTTTATGGCTACACCTTC
>-|TRBV5-1|TRBD1|TRBJ2-3
CASSGLRDRAVYTQYF
TGCGCCAGCAGCGGGCTTAGGGACAGGGCGGTTTATACGCAGTATTTT
>few|TRBV2|TRBD1|TRBJ2-1
CASRDRIYRGNEQFF
TGTGCCAGCAGAGATAGGATCTACAGGGGCAATGAGCAGTTCTTC
>once|TRBV28|-|TRBJ2-4
CASRRRGQSRILAKNIQYF
TGTGCCAGCAGAAGACGAGGACAGTCGAGAATCCTAGCCAAAAACATTCAGTACTTC
>-|TRBV4-2|-|TRBJ2-3
CASSQDRLSDTQYF
TGTGCCAGCAGCCAAGATCGTTTATCAGATACGCAGTATTTT
>-|TRBV6-5|TRBD2|TRBJ2-7
CASSPRGGAYEQYF
TGTGCCAGCTCCCCCCGGGGGGGGGCCTACGAGCAGTACTTC
>-|TRBV27|-|TRBJ2-1
CASTPEFVSSHNEQFF
TGTGCCAGCACTCCCGAGTTTGTGTCTTCCCACAATGAGCAGTTCTTC
>-|TRBV18|-|TRBJ2-7
CASSPIGGIDEQYF
TGTGCCAGCTCACCAATTGGGGGGATCGACGAGCAGTACTTC
>few|TRBV2|-|TRBJ2-7
CASRGHYEQYF
TGTGCCAGCCGGGGACACTACGAGCAGTACTTC
>once|TRBV5-1|-|TRBJ1-4
CASSLGAPTNEKLFF
TGCGCCAGCAGCTTGGGAGCCCCAACTAATGAAAAACTGTTTTTT
>-|TRBV7-3|-|TRBJ2-1
CASSLDYPNEQFF
TGTGCCAGCAGCTTAGACTATCCCAATGAGCAGTTCTTC
>-|TRBV28|TRBD2|TRBJ2-1
CASSSTSLGGTRQFF
TGTGCCAGCAGCTCCACCAGTCTCGGGGGGACTAGGCAGTTCTTC
>-|TRBV5-1|TRBD1|TRBJ2-3
CASCTGTATDTQYF
TGCGCCAGCTGCACCGGGACAGCCACAGATACGCAGTATTTT
>-|TRBV9|-|TRBJ1-3
CASSVVGSSGNTIYF
TGTGCCAGCAGCGTAGTTGGTAGCTCTGGAAACACCATATATTTT
>-|TRBV6-1|TRBD1|TRBJ1-2
CASQDRDRVYGYTF
TGTGCCAGCCAGGACCGGGACAGGGTCTATGGCTACACCTTC
>-|TRBV5-1|TRBD2|TRBJ2-3
CASSLASSSGSTDTQYF
TGCGCCAGCAGCTTGGCTTCGTCTAGCGGAAGCACAGATACGCAGTATTTT
>-|TRBV30|-|TRBJ1-1
CAWSATTNTEAFF
TGTGCCTGGAGTGCCACAACGAACACTGAAGCTTTCTTT